This T cell receptor (beta chain) was found in a study of identical twins. All donors were healthy, and all were Caucasian. TCRdb reanalysed the 5' RACE reads using MiXCR and keeps one entry per CDR3 protein. The data show a few hundred thousand distinct CDR3 sequences, roughly 9.9% seen once. This CDR3 is built from 13 residues. Trimming stripped 3 bases from V and 5 bases from J, with 8 bases between. The sample holds many counts of this clonotype. In addition, the sample was reused for a study of yellow fever vaccine responses in identical twins. That paper notes: Twins' vaccine T cell response reportedly seemed partly convergent, partly personalized.

Source material: PBMCs. The chain carries TRBV12-3 or TRBV12-4 and TRBJ1-5; TRBD1 might be the D (6 bases). The TCR originated in a woman in her late teens or twenties in good health. The CDR3: CASSFAGDQPQHF. DNA for the CDR3: TGTGCCAGCAGTTTTGCAGGGGATCAGCCCCAGCATTTT.